Described below is a single T cell receptor beta chain sequence and its context. This entry is derived from a study of shared clonotypes between healthy human individuals. V lost 0 bases, J lost 5 bases, and 14 bases lay in between. There are 16 residues in the CDR3. Per the germline V gene, CDR1 is ENHRY and CDR2 is SYGVKD. CD45RO-negative, CCR7-selected cells formed the naive CD8 fraction, which excluded terminally differentiated effector memory CD45RA+ cells. The donor population consisted of healthy HIV-negative adults with no recent acute infections or vaccinations. The donor cohort consisted entirely of Caucasian adults residing in Nashville, Tennessee. As originally analysed: As immunoSEQ supplied junction-only sequences (without quality scores), filtering differed. Only in-frame clones appear in the TCRdb table, and some are missing; sequencing was by immunoSEQ multiplex PCR. V, J and clone size reflect that table, while D and trimming were determined from the DNA. The data contain millions of clones, approximately 95% of them singletons.

V and J are TRBV10-3 and TRBJ2-1; D may be TRBD2 (5 bases). The receptor was derived from a man younger than 30 in good health. Material: naive CD8+ T cells sorted from blood. Here the CDR3 reads CAISESSGLPDNEQFF. CDR3 nucleotides: TGTGCCATCAGTGAGTCGTCTGGACTTCCGGACAATGAGCAGTTCTTC.